These 25 T cell receptor beta chains were sequenced from one sample in a study of T cells in Graves' hyperthyroidism and ophthalmopathy. Amplified TCR beta CDR3 regions derived from RNA transcripts. The primer set for the first-round RT-PCR of the TCR CDR3 was HTBI. TCRdb processed the multiplex PCR reads anew with MiXCR; each CDR3 protein has one entry. The data contain approximately 330,000 distinct CDR3 sequences, 12% to 15% of them seen just once; the ten biggest clones take up about 37%. Sequenced: blood. These receptors were taken from a woman aged 35 to 49 with Graves' ophthalmopathy.

The chain uses TRBV4-1 and TRBJ2-7; 9 nucleotides agree with TRBD2. The CDR3 is 16 residues long. Germline V lookup: CDR1 MGHRA, CDR2 YSYEKL. V gave up 0 bases and J gave up 2 bases; unmatched junction bases: 5. The CDR3 spells CASSQEEREVPYEQYF. As DNA, the CDR3 is TGCGCCAGCAGCCAAGAGGAGCGGGAGGTCCCCTACGAGCAGTACTTC.

This clonotype was counted only a few times. This rearrangement joins TRBV6-1 to TRBJ2-3; D is uncertain. The CDR3 totals 14 residues. V shed 7 bases and J shed 2 bases, with 13 bases lying between them. Germline V gene lookup returns CDR1 MNHNS and CDR2 SASEGT. The CDR3 DNA is TGTGCCAGCACGGCCGATCTAACCACAGATACGCAGTATTTT. Its protein is CASTADLTTDTQYF.

This clonotype has at least ten counts. The rearrangement uses TRBV11-3 and TRBJ2-1; D perhaps matches TRBD2 (5 bases). Germline values: CDR1 SGHNT, CDR2 YENEEA. The ends were cut back, 5 bases at V and 6 bases at J, with 11 bases in the middle. The CDR3 is made up of 13 amino acids. The CDR3 spells CASSAGLVNEQFF. The DNA of the CDR3 is TGTGCCAGCAGCGCCGGACTGGTCAATGAGCAGTTCTTC.

This clonotype has a count of ten or more. The genes are TRBV7-9 and TRBJ1-3; D unresolved. Trimming shortened V by 3 bases and J by 0 bases, and 9 bases separated the two germline ends. This CDR3 is 15 amino acids long. Germline CDR1 is SEHNR and CDR2 is FQNEAQ (reference sequence). The CDR3: CASSFAGISGNTIYF. The CDR3, as DNA: TGTGCCAGCAGCTTCGCGGGGATCTCTGGAAACACCATATATTTT.

The chain has TRBV20-1 and TRBJ1-5, with D perhaps TRBD1 (5 bases). The CDR3 is 12 amino acids. Germline CDR1 is DFQATT and CDR2 is SNEGSKA (reference sequence). The V end was cut by 0 bases, the J end by 10 bases, with 10 bases between. CDR3 residues: CSARDLGLPQHF. Written as DNA, the CDR3 is TGCAGTGCTAGAGATTTGGGGCTCCCCCAGCATTTT.

The sample holds many counts of this clonotype. V usage is TRBV2 and J usage is TRBJ1-5; a weak D match, TRBD1 (5 bases). V lost 6 bases, J lost 2 bases, and 14 bases lay in between. The CDR3 runs to 15 residues. Germline V gene sequence: CDR1 SNHLY, CDR2 FYNNEI. CDR3 sequence: CASRIGDQGNQPQHF. CDR3 nucleotides: TGTGCCAGCAGAATAGGGGATCAAGGCAATCAGCCCCAGCATTTT.

This clonotype has ten or more counts. The V call is TRBV2, the J call TRBJ1-6, with TRBD1 matching 8 bases. The length of the CDR3 is 16 residues. J was trimmed by 10 bases and V by 3 bases; bases with no gene match: 11. CDR1 and CDR2 from the germline V gene are SNHLY and FYNNEI. The CDR3 here is CASSDHAQGAGSPLHF. The CDR3 DNA reads as TGTGCCAGCAGTGATCACGCCCAGGGGGCGGGATCACCCCTCCACTTT.

This clonotype was found many times. The chain has TRBV7-8 and TRBJ1-3; tentative D call: TRBD1 (5 bases). V was shortened by 5 bases and J by 10 bases, with 18 bases between the two germline ends. This CDR3 comprises 14 residues. CDR1 SGHVS and CDR2 FQNEAQ come from the germline V gene. CDR3 coding DNA: TGTGCCAGCAGCCTCGGGGCGGAAGGTGCTACCATATATTTT. It translates to CASSLGAEGATIYF.

The genes are TRBV7-2 and TRBJ2-3, with 9 nucleotides matching TRBD2. The CDR3 runs 16 residues. The trim removed 5 bases at V and 4 bases at J, leaving 10 bases unmatched. Germline-derived CDR1 and CDR2 are SGHTA and FQGNSA. The DNA for the CDR3 is TGTGCCAGCAGCGTCGTGGCGGGGGGGGGAGCAGATACGCAGTATTTT. This gives the protein CASSVVAGGGADTQYF.

The chain joins TRBV20-1 to TRBJ1-2, with 12 nucleotides matching TRBD1. Germline CDR1 is DFQATT and CDR2 is SNEGSKA (reference sequence). V gave up 3 bases and J gave up 1 base; unmatched junction bases: 6. The CDR3 consists of 16 residues. CDR3 nucleotides: TGCAGTGCTAGGGGGGACAGGGGGCCCTATAACTATGGCTACACCTTC. Its protein product is CSARGDRGPYNYGYTF.

This clonotype was counted at least ten times. The chain recombines TRBV11-3 with TRBJ1-1, with 7 bases identical to TRBD1. Per germline, CDR1 SGHNT and CDR2 YENEEA. The CDR3 totals 13 residues. Trimming removed 5 bases from V and 5 bases from J; junction bases left unmatched: 5. CDR3 nucleotides: TGTGCCAGCAGCCCAGGGGGAGGAACTGAAGCTTTCTTT. This encodes CASSPGGGTEAFF.

The table lists this clonotype with many counts. The chain couples TRBV12-3 or TRBV12-4 to TRBJ1-2; D gene uncertain. V was cut by 6 bases and J by 4 bases, with 12 bases left in between. This CDR3 contains 13 residues. The CDR3 sequence: CASRKTELYGYTF. DNA for the CDR3: TGTGCCAGCAGGAAAACAGAACTCTATGGCTACACCTTC.

This chain uses TRBV7-9 with TRBJ2-5; a possible D gene is TRBD2 (7 bases). V was trimmed by 5 bases and J by 6 bases, leaving 22 bases between them. The CDR3 is 16 residues long. In germline, CDR1 is SEHNR, CDR2 FQNEAQ (reference sequence). The CDR3 protein is CASSPQEGGTLKTQYF. The CDR3 DNA follows: TGTGCCAGCAGCCCCCAGGAGGGGGGGACCTTAAAGACCCAGTACTTC.

This clonotype has only a few counts. The rearrangement links TRBV19 to TRBJ1-2; tentatively, D is TRBD1 (5 bases). The V end lost 9 bases, the J end lost 7 bases, and 18 bases lay between the germline ends. This CDR3 contains 13 residues. Looked up from germline, CDR1 is LNHDA and CDR2 is SQIVND (reference sequence). CDR3 sequence: CASVAGGVPGYTF. The CDR3 DNA reads TGTGCCAGCGTAGCCGGGGGGGTCCCTGGCTACACCTTC.

This clonotype was recorded at least ten times. The CDR3 spells CASSERIRGTQYF. Written as DNA, the CDR3 is TGTGCCAGCAGTGAAAGGATTCGAGGGACCCAGTACTTC. This chain connects TRBV6-1 to TRBJ2-5; D not resolved. The CDR3 sequence is 13 residues long. The V and J ends lost 2 bases and 7 bases respectively, with 11 bases between them. In germline, CDR1 is MNHNS, CDR2 SASEGT.

Only a few counts were recorded for this clonotype. This chain connects TRBV7-9 to TRBJ2-7, with 8 bases aligning to TRBD1. Looked up from germline, CDR1 is SEHNR and CDR2 is FQNEAQ (reference sequence). Trimming took 5 bases from V and 2 from J; bases not matched to a gene: 14. This CDR3 contains 17 residues. For the CDR3, the DNA is TGTGCCAGCAGCCACTCGACTACAGGGGGAAAACCCTACGAGCAGTACTTC. Its translation: CASSHSTTGGKPYEQYF. The complete variable domain, with remaining parts taken from reference TRBV7-9 and TRBJ2-7, reads DTGVSQNPRHKITKRGQNVTFRCDPISEHNRLYWYRQTLGQGPEFLTYFQNEAQLEKSRLLSDRFSAERPKGSFSTLEIQRTEQGDSAMYLCASSHSTTGGKPYEQYFGPGTRLTVT.

The CDR3 reads CASSWGRLAGVAGNTGELFF. CDR3 DNA: TGTGCCAGCAGTTGGGGTCGTCTAGCGGGGGTGGCGGGGAACACCGGGGAGCTGTTTTTT. The chain uses TRBV12-3 or TRBV12-4 and TRBJ2-2, with 10 positions matching TRBD2. V shed 4 bases, J shed 1 base, and the junction held 15 bases outside the gene matches. This CDR3 contains 20 residues.

Note on this clonotype: One base away lies a much larger clone, so this may be a sequencing read error. V usage is TRBV25-1 and J usage is TRBJ1-1; weak D call: TRBD1 (5 bases). Germline lookup yields CDR1 MGHDK and CDR2 SYGVNS. The CDR3 has 13 residues. The CDR3 reads CANSAGWKSEAFF. CDR3 bases: TGTGCCAACAGTGCAGGGTGGAAAAGTGAAGCTTTCTTT.

This clonotype was recorded many times. J is TRBJ2-1 and V is TRBV2, with 12 bases aligning to TRBD2. J gave up 8 bases and V 6 bases, and 8 bases lay outside the gene matches. The CDR3 extends over 15 amino acids. Per the germline V gene, CDR1 is SNHLY and CDR2 is FYNNEI. The CDR3 nucleotides read TGTGCCAGCAGAAAGACTAGCGGGGGAGGCTATGAGCAGTTCTTC. This encodes CASRKTSGGGYEQFF.

To note about this clonotype: One end of the junction varies from germline; a read error may be responsible. The chain uses TRBV2 and TRBJ2-7, with 8 bases fitting TRBD1. Per germline, CDR1 SNHLY and CDR2 FYNNEI. The CDR3 totals 13 residues. CDR3 sequence reads: CASSTDRAGEHYF. The CDR3 nucleotides read TGTGCCAGCAGTACGGACAGGGCGGGCGAGCATTACTTC.

The rearrangement links TRBV3-1 to TRBJ1-2, with TRBD1 identical over 9 bases. Germline CDR1 and CDR2: LGHDT and YNNKEL (reference sequence). The ends lost 6 bases at V and 4 bases at J; junction bases unmatched: 6. The CDR3 covers 14 residues. For the CDR3, the DNA is TGTGCCAGCAGGGGAACAGGGGGCGGCTATGGCTACACCTTC. This sequence encodes CASRGTGGGYGYTF.

The chain has TRBV4-2 and TRBJ2-7, with 8 bases fitting TRBD2. The CDR3 is 15 residues long. CDR1 is LGHNA and CDR2 is YNFKEQ in the germline V gene. Trimming took 2 bases from V and 1 from J; bases not matched to a gene: 4. The CDR3 reads CASSQSSGSSYEQYF. CDR3 nucleotides: TGTGCCAGCAGCCAATCCAGCGGGAGTTCCTACGAGCAGTACTTC.

This clonotype was recorded many times. The chain combines TRBV5-1 with TRBJ2-7, with 7 bases lining up with TRBD1. V dropped 4 bases and J dropped 7; count of bases not matched to a gene: 11. The CDR3 has 14 amino acids. CDR1 is SGHRS and CDR2 is YFSETQ in the germline V gene. This chain's CDR3 is CASSNPQTGSEQYF. CDR3 coding DNA: TGCGCCAGCAGCAATCCCCAGACAGGGAGTGAGCAGTACTTC.

The CDR3 DNA sequence: TGCGCCAGCAGGAGAGGACAGGGGATGAACACTGAAGCTTTCTTT. This sequence encodes CASRRGQGMNTEAFF. This rearrangement joins TRBV10-2 to TRBJ1-1; TRBD1 matches 9 bases. Germline lookup yields CDR1 WSHSY and CDR2 SAAADI. The CDR3 loop spans 15 amino acids. The ends lost 6 bases at V and 0 bases at J; junction bases unmatched: 5.

This clonotype was seen at least ten times. The V call is TRBV12-3 or TRBV12-4, the J call TRBJ2-7, with D maybe TRBD2 (5 bases). V lost 3 bases, J lost 0 bases, and 9 bases lay in between. This CDR3 comprises 14 residues. The CDR3 DNA sequence: TGTGCCAGCAGTTTTGGGAGCCGCTCCTACGAGCAGTACTTC. Protein sequence: CASSFGSRSYEQYF.